The TCR beta chain described here comes from a study of T cell responses to AZD1222 COVID-19 vaccine. The CDR3 runs 14 residues. The ends lost 2 bases at V and 5 bases at J; junction bases unmatched: 2. Looked up from germline, CDR1 is KGHSH and CDR2 is LQKENI. Assay: immunoSEQ multiplex PCR; the TCRdb copy retains only in-frame clones and omits some. Among fewer than 150,000 clones listed, 90% were seen once. Sequences were derived from peripheral blood, sampled on day 0 of AZD1222 vaccination. This rearrangement joins TRBV18 to TRBJ2-1; 8 bases map to TRBD1. This receptor was identified in an adult in good health. CDR3 coding DNA: TGTGCCAGCTCACCAAGGGGACAGGACAATGAGCAGTTCTTC. Translating gives CASSPRGQDNEQFF.